This T cell receptor beta chain was sequenced in a study of blood T cell repertoires in COVID-19. V dropped 2 bases and J dropped 1; count of bases not matched to a gene: 12. The CDR3 has 18 amino acids. CDR1 is KGHSH, CDR2 LQKENI, per germline. Original handling: Amplifying reference gene primers gave estimates of nucleated cell counts. The table came from immunoSEQ multiplex PCR; TCRdb's copy has only in-frame clones and leaves some out. Clonal size and the V and J genes are those of that table, whereas D and trimming came from the DNA. This repertoire shows over 300,000 clones, around 87% found once; its top ten account for around 0.97%. In assigning cohorts, the study relied on participant-reported clinical history.

The clonotype was recovered from a woman younger than 45 with acute COVID-19. This rearrangement joins TRBV18 to TRBJ2-5; 8 bases fit TRBD2. Material: PBMCs or T cells enriched from blood (not recorded which). The CDR3 nucleotides are TGTGCCAGCTCACCATCGGAGGTAGCGGGACCCGGCCAAGAGACCCAGTACTTC. This sequence encodes CASSPSEVAGPGQETQYF.